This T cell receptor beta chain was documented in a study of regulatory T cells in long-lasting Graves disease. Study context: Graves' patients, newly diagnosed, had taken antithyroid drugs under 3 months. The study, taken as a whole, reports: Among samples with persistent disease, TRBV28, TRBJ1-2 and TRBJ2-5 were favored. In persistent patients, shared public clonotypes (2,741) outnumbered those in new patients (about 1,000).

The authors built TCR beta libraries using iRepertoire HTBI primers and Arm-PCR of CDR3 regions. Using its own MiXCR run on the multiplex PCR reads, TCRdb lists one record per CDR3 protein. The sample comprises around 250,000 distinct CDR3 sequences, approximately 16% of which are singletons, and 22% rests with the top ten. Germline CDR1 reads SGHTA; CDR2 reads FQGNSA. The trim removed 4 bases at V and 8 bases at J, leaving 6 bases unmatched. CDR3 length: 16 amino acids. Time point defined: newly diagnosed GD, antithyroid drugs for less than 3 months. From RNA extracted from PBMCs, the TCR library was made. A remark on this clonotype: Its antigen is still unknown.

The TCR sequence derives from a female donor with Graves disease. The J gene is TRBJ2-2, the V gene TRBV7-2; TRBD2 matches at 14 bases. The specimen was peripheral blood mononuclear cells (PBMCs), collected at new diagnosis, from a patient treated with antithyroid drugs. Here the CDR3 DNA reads TGTGCCAGCAGCTCCCCGACTAGCGGGGGGGGGGGGGAGCTGTTTTTT. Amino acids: CASSSPTSGGGGELFF.